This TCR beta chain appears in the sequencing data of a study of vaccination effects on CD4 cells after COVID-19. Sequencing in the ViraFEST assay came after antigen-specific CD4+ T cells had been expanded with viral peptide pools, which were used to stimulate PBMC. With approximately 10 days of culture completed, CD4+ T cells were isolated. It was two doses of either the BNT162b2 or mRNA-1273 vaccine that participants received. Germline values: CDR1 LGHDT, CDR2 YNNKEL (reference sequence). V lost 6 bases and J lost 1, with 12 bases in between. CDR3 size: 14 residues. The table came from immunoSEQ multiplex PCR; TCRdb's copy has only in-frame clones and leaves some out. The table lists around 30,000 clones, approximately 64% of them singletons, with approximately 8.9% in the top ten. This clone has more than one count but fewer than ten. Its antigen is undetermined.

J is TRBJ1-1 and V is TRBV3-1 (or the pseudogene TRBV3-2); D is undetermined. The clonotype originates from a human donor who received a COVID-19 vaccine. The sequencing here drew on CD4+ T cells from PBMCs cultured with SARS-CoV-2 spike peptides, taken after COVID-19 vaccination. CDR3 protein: CASSPSRRNTEAFF. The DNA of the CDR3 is TGTGCCAGCAGTCCCAGTAGAAGGAACACTGAAGCTTTCTTT.